A selection of T cell receptor beta chains follows, all from one sample in a study of CD8 T cells in Susac syndrome. TCRdb reprocessed the immunoSEQ multiplex PCR reads via MiXCR and lists one record per CDR3 protein. The sample gives around 150,000 distinct CDR3 sequences, around 95% of which show up once; approximately 0.18% is in the top ten. Sequences were obtained from CD8+ T cells from PBMCs. The receptor set was obtained from a human donor with Susac syndrome. CDR3s include the opening cysteine and the closing phenylalanine or tryptophan. The D gene is left open where the match is weak. Rows may omit the clone size; those that give it use once, few, many or a size class.

TRBV3-1	TRBJ2-7	TRBD2	NA	CASSPGYSGIYEQYF	TGTGCCAGCAGCCCCGGTTATAGCGGGATATACGAGCAGTACTTC
TRBV3-1	TRBJ1-1	NA	NA	CASSQVQGMNTEAFF	TGTGCCAGCAGCCAAGTGCAGGGAATGAACACTGAAGCTTTCTTT
TRBV7-6	TRBJ2-5	NA	NA	CASSLGGAQETQYF	TGTGCCAGCAGCTTGGGCGGGGCCCAAGAGACCCAGTACTTC
TRBV5-1	TRBJ1-2	NA	NA	CASSLVGGRFNYGYTF	TGCGCCAGCAGCTTGGTCGGGGGACGGTTCAACTATGGCTACACCTTC
TRBV20-1	TRBJ1-2	TRBD1	once	CSARPGGASYTF	TGCAGTGCTAGACCAGGGGGCGCGAGCTACACCTTC
TRBV20-1	TRBJ2-7	TRBD2	NA	CSARAKLSGSDSSYEQYF	TGCAGTGCTAGAGCCAAGCTTAGCGGGAGCGATAGCTCCTACGAGCAGTACTTC
TRBV28	TRBJ2-7	NA	NA	CASSQRRAFSYEQYF	TGTGCCAGCAGTCAAAGACGGGCCTTCTCCTACGAGCAGTACTTC
TRBV5-5	TRBJ2-4	TRBD1	once	CASSSNRGENIQYF	TGTGCCAGCAGCTCAAACAGGGGAGAGAACATTCAGTACTTC
TRBV9	TRBJ1-5	NA	NA	CASSVGGHQPQHF	TGTGCCAGCAGCGTAGGTGGCCACCAGCCCCAGCATTTT
TRBV7-9	TRBJ2-7	NA	NA	CASSPTRSDRRPYEQYF	TGTGCCAGCAGCCCCACTCGCTCGGACCGACGGCCCTACGAGCAGTACTTC
TRBV13	TRBJ2-1	TRBD1	NA	CASSGDSHNEQFF	TGTGCCAGCAGCGGGGACAGTCACAATGAGCAGTTCTTC